This T cell receptor beta chain was documented in a study of shared clonotypes between healthy human individuals. Terminally differentiated effector memory CD45RA+ cells were left out of the naive CD8 fraction, which was CD45RO-negative and positively selected for CCR7. Sequencing used immunoSEQ multiplex PCR; TCRdb keeps in-frame clones, though not all of them. This sample has about 2 million clones; 85% to 95% occur once, and the top ten carry around 1.1%. Specimen: naive CD8+ T cells sorted from blood. The TCR was taken from a young man in good health.

CDR3 region: CASSQLPVAYNEQFF. CDR3 nucleotides: TGTGCCAGCAGCCAACTTCCCGTAGCCTACAATGAGCAGTTCTTC. This chain connects TRBV4-2 to TRBJ2-1; no firm D call. V lost 2 bases, J lost 2 bases, and 10 bases lay in between. Germline CDR1 reads LGHNA; CDR2 reads YNFKEQ. The CDR3 sequence is 15 residues long.